These 27 T cell receptor beta chains were sequenced from one sample in a study of graft-versus-host responses after intestinal transplantation. Libraries were prepared by immunoSEQ multiplex PCR; TCRdb keeps only in-frame clonotypes and omits some of them. The profile covers almost 70,000 clones, with just under 95% appearing a single time and roughly 6.7% taken by the ten largest. Specimen: bone marrow, collected less than 750 days after intestinal transplantation. These TCRs come from a human patient who received an intestinal transplant, so some T cells may come from the graft donor.

V gene TRBV5-6 combines with J gene TRBJ1-4, with 7 bases matching TRBD1. Germline values: CDR1 SGHDT, CDR2 YYEEEE. The CDR3 has 13 amino acids. The V gene end was trimmed by 7 bases and the J gene end by 9 bases; junction bases not matched to a gene: 9. For the CDR3, the DNA is TGTGCCAGCGAAGAGACAGGGAGGAAAAAACTGTTTTTT. Its translation: CASEETGRKKLFF.

The gene calls are TRBV6-1 and TRBJ1-5; TRBD1 matches 7 bases. Germline CDR1 reads MNHNS; CDR2 reads SASEGT. V was pared by 6 bases and J by 2 bases, with 1 base of the junction left unmatched. This CDR3 has 13 residues. The CDR3 region has the DNA TGTGCCAGCAGAGGACAGGGCAATCAGCCCCAGCATTTT. Translating it yields CASRGQGNQPQHF.

This chain connects TRBV6-5 to TRBJ1-5, with D unresolved. Between the trimmed V and J ends, which lost 3 bases and 5 bases, there was a span of 8 bases. Germline V gene lookup returns CDR1 MNHEY and CDR2 SVGAGI. The CDR3 runs to 13 residues. The CDR3 DNA is TGTGCCAGCAGTTATACCCAGGATCAGCCCCAGCATTTT. Translating it yields CASSYTQDQPQHF.

The chain recombines TRBV9 with TRBJ2-7, with unresolved D. Trimming shortened V by 2 bases and J by 7 bases, and 13 bases separated the two germline ends. The CDR3 extends over 13 amino acids. CDR1 and CDR2 from the germline V gene are SGDLS and YYNGEE. CDR3 bases: TGTGCCAGCAGCGTTTCCCCCAAGTGGGAGCAGTACTTC. As protein: CASSVSPKWEQYF.

This chain links TRBV6-5 with TRBJ2-7, with 10 bases lining up with TRBD2. The germline CDR1 and CDR2 sequences are MNHEY and SVGAGI. V lost 2 bases and J lost 0; bases outside the gene matches: 4. The CDR3 runs to 16 residues. CDR3 nucleotides: TGTGCCAGCAGTTACGGCCTAGCGGGGGCCTCCTACGAGCAGTACTTC. This codes for CASSYGLAGASYEQYF.

V gene TRBV29-1 combines with J gene TRBJ1-3; TRBD1 is a possible D gene (5 bases). This CDR3 spans 16 amino acids. Trimming stripped 1 base from V and 0 bases from J, with 13 bases between. Germline V gene lookup returns CDR1 SQVTM and CDR2 ANQGSEA. CDR3 region: CSVEADQRGSGNTIYF. The CDR3 DNA reads as TGCAGCGTTGAAGCGGACCAAAGGGGCTCTGGAAACACCATATATTTT.

This clone was found a few times. This CDR3 reads CASRGDSSYEQYF. DNA of the CDR3: TGTGCCAGCAGGGGGGACAGCTCCTACGAGCAGTACTTC. The gene calls are TRBV27 and TRBJ2-7; 7 nucleotides match TRBD1. The germline V gene encodes CDR1 MNHEY and CDR2 SMNVEV (reference sequence). The trim removed 6 bases at V and 0 bases at J, leaving 2 bases unmatched. The CDR3 totals 13 residues.

The genes are TRBV27 and TRBJ2-2; D might be TRBD2 (6 bases). Germline-derived CDR1 and CDR2 are MNHEY and SMNVEV (reference sequence). V was pared by 5 bases and J by 4 bases, with 14 bases between. The CDR3 totals 15 residues. The CDR3 loop is CASSPWDFLTGELFF. The CDR3 DNA reads TGTGCCAGCAGTCCGTGGGACTTTCTCACCGGGGAGCTGTTTTTT.

The chain recombines TRBV27 with TRBJ1-6, with 8 bases identical to TRBD1. Trimming took 6 bases from V and 7 from J; bases not matched to a gene: 8. The V gene's germline CDR1 is MNHEY and CDR2 SMNVEV (reference sequence). This CDR3 has 15 amino acids. The CDR3: CASRLQQGGNSPLHF. In DNA, the CDR3 is TGTGCCAGCAGACTCCAACAGGGGGGAAATTCACCCCTCCACTTT.

The chain uses TRBV7-3 and TRBJ2-1, with D tentatively TRBD1 or TRBD2 (6 bases each). The CDR3 is 15 residues long. The V gene lost 1 base and the J gene lost 7 bases, with 14 bases spanning the gap. Germline CDR1 reads SGHTA; CDR2 reads FQGTGA. CDR3 sequence (DNA): TGTGCCAGCAGCTTAAGTTTATCGGGGGCAAATGAGCAGTTCTTC. This gives the protein CASSLSLSGANEQFF.

This clone was seen only a few times. The V call is TRBV6-1, the J call TRBJ2-5; 7 positions match TRBD2. Germline-derived CDR1 and CDR2 are MNHNS and SASEGT. Germline trimming cut 8 bases from V and 4 bases from J; bases unmatched to any gene: 10. The CDR3 runs 14 residues. CDR3 protein: CASLSGVMAETQYF. Here the CDR3 DNA reads TGTGCCAGCCTGAGCGGGGTCATGGCAGAGACCCAGTACTTC.

The V gene is TRBV6-1, the J gene TRBJ2-7; the D gene is possibly TRBD1 (6 bases). Trimming pared 8 bases from V and 0 bases from J, leaving 11 bases between. The germline V gene has CDR1 MNHNS and CDR2 SASEGT. The CDR3 contains 13 residues. CDR3 DNA: TGTGCCAGCGAAAGGACAGACTCCTACGAGCAGTACTTC. Residues: CASERTDSYEQYF.

The rearrangement uses TRBV2 and TRBJ1-1, with D hard to call. From germline, CDR1 is SNHLY and CDR2 FYNNEI. CDR3 length equals 10 residues. Trimming took 6 bases from V and 4 from J, leaving 3 bases between them. CDR3 protein: CASRSTEAFF. DNA of the CDR3: TGTGCCAGCAGGTCCACTGAAGCTTTCTTT.

The chain couples TRBV30 to TRBJ2-7; a possible D gene is TRBD2 (5 bases). Germline V gives CDR1 GTSNPN, CDR2 SVGIG (reference sequence). The CDR3 consists of 16 residues. The ends were cut back, 0 bases at V and 0 bases at J, with 15 bases in the middle. CDR3 residues: CAWSVMASWSSYEQYF. CDR3 nucleotides: TGTGCCTGGAGTGTAATGGCTAGCTGGAGCTCCTACGAGCAGTACTTC.

The chain is built from TRBV30 and TRBJ2-1; D is ambiguous. In germline, CDR1 is GTSNPN, CDR2 SVGIG (reference sequence). The CDR3 consists of 14 residues. Trimming took off 3 bases at V and 9 bases at J, with 18 bases between the two ends. This chain's CDR3 is CAWSDGTAEREQFF. The CDR3 DNA follows: TGTGCCTGGAGCGACGGCACAGCCGAACGTGAGCAGTTCTTC.

The V and J genes are TRBV10-3 and TRBJ1-2, with 8 bases that match TRBD1. The CDR3 runs to 15 residues. Losses at the gene ends were 0 bases for V and 4 bases for J; bases not matched to a gene: 4. Germline V lookup: CDR1 ENHRY, CDR2 SYGVKD. The CDR3 sequence is CAISESQGGTYGYTF. CDR3 nucleotide sequence: TGTGCCATCAGTGAGTCACAGGGGGGGACCTATGGCTACACCTTC.

This clone came up once. The chain couples TRBV5-1 to TRBJ1-3; D call uncertain. The germline V and J ends were trimmed by 4 bases and 2 bases, with 19 bases remaining between them. The CDR3 is 17 residues long. Germline V lookup: CDR1 SGHRS, CDR2 YFSETQ. The DNA of the CDR3 is TGCGCCAGCAGCGGTACCTCCGCCGGAGGCACTGGAAACACCATATATTTT. The encoded protein is CASSGTSAGGTGNTIYF.

V gene TRBV7-2 combines with J gene TRBJ2-2; the D is unclear. This CDR3 has 13 amino acids. The germline gives CDR1 SGHTA, CDR2 FQGNSA. The V end was cut by 5 bases, the J end by 5 bases, with 9 bases between. Written as DNA, the CDR3 is TGTGCCAGCAGCCTCCAGAGTACCGGGGAGCTGTTTTTT. Translated: CASSLQSTGELFF. Filled out from reference TRBV7-2 and TRBJ2-2, the complete variable domain reads GAGVSQSPSNKVTEKGKDVELRCDPISGHTALYWYRQSLGQGLEFLIYFQGNSAPDKSGLPSDRFSAERTGGSVSTLTIQRTQQEDSAVYLCASSLQSTGELFFGEGSRLTVL.

The rearrangement uses TRBV19 and TRBJ2-5; 10 nucleotides align to TRBD1. This CDR3 contains 15 residues. Trimming took 1 base from V and 4 from J; bases not matched to a gene: 3. Germline V CDR1 and CDR2: LNHDA, SQIVND (reference sequence). The CDR3 bases are TGTGCCAGTAGTATAGGGGGACAGGGGAGAGAGACCCAGTACTTC. Its translation is CASSIGGQGRETQYF.

The chain joins TRBV9 to TRBJ1-6; TRBD1 aligns across 7 bases. The CDR3 totals 19 residues. Looked up from germline, CDR1 is SGDLS and CDR2 is YYNGEE. The V segment lost 4 bases and the J segment 0 bases; nucleotides outside the gene matches: 13. The CDR3 reads CASSRDTQGSSSYNSPLHF. CDR3 coding DNA: TGTGCCAGCAGCCGAGATACACAGGGGTCGAGCTCCTATAATTCACCCCTCCACTTT.

The chain has TRBV10-3 and TRBJ1-6; possible D gene TRBD1, 6 bases. Germline values: CDR1 ENHRY, CDR2 SYGVKD. The CDR3 runs to 15 residues. The V and J ends lost 0 bases and 7 bases respectively, with 10 bases between them. CDR3 sequence: CAISESGGQNSPLHF. The CDR3 DNA follows: TGTGCCATCAGTGAGTCGGGCGGACAGAATTCACCCCTCCACTTT.

The rearrangement links TRBV15 to TRBJ2-2, with 9 bases matching TRBD1. The V gene end was trimmed by 1 base and the J gene end by 6 bases; junction bases not matched to a gene: 12. This CDR3 spans 18 amino acids. The germline V gene has CDR1 LNHNV and CDR2 YYDKDF (reference sequence). CDR3 amino acids: CATSRAPVGDRDAGELFF. CDR3 coding DNA: TGTGCCACCAGCAGAGCGCCGGTGGGGGACAGGGATGCCGGGGAGCTGTTTTTT.

The chain carries TRBV27 and TRBJ2-7; tentative D call: TRBD2 (5 bases). Germline values: CDR1 MNHEY, CDR2 SMNVEV (reference sequence). Trimming removed 3 bases from V and 0 bases from J, with 9 bases in between. The CDR3 is 14 amino acids. CDR3 coding DNA: TGTGCCAGCAGTTTGGAGGCTAGCTCCTACGAGCAGTACTTC. Translation gives CASSLEASSYEQYF.

Concerning this clone: Relative to the germline gene, one junction end is altered; a read error may explain this. The chain combines TRBV18 with TRBJ2-5; D might be TRBD2 (7 bases). The length of the CDR3 is 15 residues. The V gene's germline CDR1 is KGHSH and CDR2 LQKENI. CDR3 in amino acids: CASSPRPRGGETQYF. In DNA, the CDR3 is TGTGCCAGCTCCCCACGCCCCAGGGGAGGGGAGACCCAGTACTTC.

The chain has TRBV27 and TRBJ2-1; TRBD1 aligns across 9 bases. V lost 4 bases to trimming and J lost 8 bases; unmatched junction nucleotides: 6. The CDR3 runs 14 residues. Germline assignment: CDR1 MNHEY and CDR2 SMNVEV (reference sequence). The CDR3 DNA sequence: TGTGCCAGCAGTTCCCCGGACAGGGGCTATGAGCAGTTCTTC. Amino acids: CASSSPDRGYEQFF.

The CDR3 region has the DNA TGTGCCAGCAGCAGAGCGGGGGGGCGCCAAGAGACCCAGTACTTC. Protein product: CASSRAGGRQETQYF. The chain couples TRBV5-6 to TRBJ2-5, with 10 bases fitting TRBD2. The germline V gene encodes CDR1 SGHDT and CDR2 YYEEEE. V was clipped by 4 bases and J by 1 base; unmatched bases: 4. This CDR3 is built from 15 residues.

This sequence joins TRBV7-7 and TRBJ2-3; a possible D gene is TRBD2 (6 bases). The CDR3 has 15 residues. The ends were cut back, 5 bases at V and 3 bases at J, with 15 bases in the middle. The germline V gene encodes CDR1 SSHAT and CDR2 FNYEAQ (reference sequence). The CDR3 DNA is TGTGCCAGCAGCCCGTCCCCTAGCGAGACAGATACGCAGTATTTT. Translation: CASSPSPSETDTQYF.